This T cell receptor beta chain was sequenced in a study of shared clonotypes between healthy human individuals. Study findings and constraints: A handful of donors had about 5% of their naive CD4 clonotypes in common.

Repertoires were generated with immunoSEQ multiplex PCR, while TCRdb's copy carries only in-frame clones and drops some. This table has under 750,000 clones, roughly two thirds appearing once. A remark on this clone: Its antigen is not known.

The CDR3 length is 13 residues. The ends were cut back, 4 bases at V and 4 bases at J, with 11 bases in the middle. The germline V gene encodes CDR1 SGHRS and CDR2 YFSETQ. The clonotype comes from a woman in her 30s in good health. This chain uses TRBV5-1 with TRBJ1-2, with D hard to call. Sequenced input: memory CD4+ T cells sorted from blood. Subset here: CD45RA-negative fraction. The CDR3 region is CASSPSGFYGYTF. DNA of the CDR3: TGCGCCAGCAGCCCCAGTGGGTTCTATGGCTACACCTTC. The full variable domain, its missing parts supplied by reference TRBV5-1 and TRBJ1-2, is KAGVTQTPRYLIKTRGQQVTLSCSPISGHRSVSWYQQTPGQGLQFLFEYFSETQRNKGNFPGRFSGRQFSNSRSEMNVSTLELGDSALYLCASSPSGFYGYTFGSGTRLTVV.